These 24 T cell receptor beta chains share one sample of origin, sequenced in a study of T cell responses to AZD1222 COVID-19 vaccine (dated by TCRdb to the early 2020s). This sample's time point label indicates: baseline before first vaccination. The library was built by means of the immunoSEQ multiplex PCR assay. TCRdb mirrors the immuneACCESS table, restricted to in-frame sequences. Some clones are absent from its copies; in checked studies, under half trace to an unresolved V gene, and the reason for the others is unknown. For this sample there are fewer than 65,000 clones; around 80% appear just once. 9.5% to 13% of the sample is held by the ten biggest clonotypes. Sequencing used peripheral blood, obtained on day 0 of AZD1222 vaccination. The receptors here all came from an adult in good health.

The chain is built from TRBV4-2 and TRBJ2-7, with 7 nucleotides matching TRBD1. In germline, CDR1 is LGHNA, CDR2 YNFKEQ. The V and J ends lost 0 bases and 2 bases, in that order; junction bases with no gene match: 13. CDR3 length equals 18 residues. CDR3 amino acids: CASSQDLGATGYTYEQYF. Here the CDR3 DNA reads TGTGCCAGCAGCCAAGATCTTGGGGCGACAGGGTACACCTACGAGCAGTACTTC.

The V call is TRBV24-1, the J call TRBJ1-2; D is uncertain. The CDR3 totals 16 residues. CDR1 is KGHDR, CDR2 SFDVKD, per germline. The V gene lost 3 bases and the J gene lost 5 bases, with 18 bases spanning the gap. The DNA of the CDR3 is TGTGCCACCAGTGATGAGGAAGGCGATGACATTTATGGCTACACCTTC. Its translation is CATSDEEGDDIYGYTF.

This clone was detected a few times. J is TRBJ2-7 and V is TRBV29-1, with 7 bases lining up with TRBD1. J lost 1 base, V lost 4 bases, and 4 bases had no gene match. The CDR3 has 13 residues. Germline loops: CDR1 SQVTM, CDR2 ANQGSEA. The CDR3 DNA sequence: TGCAGCGTTGTTGGACAGGATTCCTACGAGCAGTACTTC. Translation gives CSVVGQDSYEQYF.

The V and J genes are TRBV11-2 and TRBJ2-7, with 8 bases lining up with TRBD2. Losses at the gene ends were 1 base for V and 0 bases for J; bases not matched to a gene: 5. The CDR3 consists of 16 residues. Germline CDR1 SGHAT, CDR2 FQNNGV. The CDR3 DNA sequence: TGTGCCAGCAGCTTAGGGCCTAGCGGGCACTCCTACGAGCAGTACTTC. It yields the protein CASSLGPSGHSYEQYF.

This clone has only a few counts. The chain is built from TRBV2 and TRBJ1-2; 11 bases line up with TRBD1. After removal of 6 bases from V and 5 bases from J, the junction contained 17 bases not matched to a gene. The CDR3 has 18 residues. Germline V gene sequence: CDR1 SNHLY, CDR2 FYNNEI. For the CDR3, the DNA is TGTGCCAGCAGCCAAAGCAGCGGACAGGGGGCAGGTGCTTATGGCTACACCTTC. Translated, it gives CASSQSSGQGAGAYGYTF.

CDR3 sequence (DNA): TGTGCCAGCAGCTCCCCCGGCGGGACAGGGTTTGGAGTCACCTTC. Translation gives CASSSPGGTGFGVTF. The rearrangement joins TRBV5-6 to TRBJ1-2; 9 bases match TRBD1. The CDR3 runs to 15 residues. In germline, CDR1 is SGHDT, CDR2 YYEEEE. V lost 3 bases and J lost 13; bases outside the gene matches: 16.

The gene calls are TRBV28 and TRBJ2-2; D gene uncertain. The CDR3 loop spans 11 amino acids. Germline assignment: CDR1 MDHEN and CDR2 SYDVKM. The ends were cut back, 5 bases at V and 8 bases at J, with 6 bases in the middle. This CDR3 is CASSDLGELFF. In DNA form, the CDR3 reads TGTGCCAGCAGTGACCTGGGGGAGCTGTTTTTT.

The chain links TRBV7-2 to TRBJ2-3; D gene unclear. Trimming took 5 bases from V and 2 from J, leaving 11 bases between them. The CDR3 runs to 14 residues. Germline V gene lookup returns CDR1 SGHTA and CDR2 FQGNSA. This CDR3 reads CASSATLPTDTQYF. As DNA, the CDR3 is TGTGCCAGCAGCGCCACCCTACCCACAGATACGCAGTATTTT.

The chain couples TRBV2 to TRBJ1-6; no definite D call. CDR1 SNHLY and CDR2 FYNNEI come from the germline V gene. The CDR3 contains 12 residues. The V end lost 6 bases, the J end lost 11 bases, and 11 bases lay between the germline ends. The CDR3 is CASSPPGPPLHF. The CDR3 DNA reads TGTGCCAGCAGCCCCCCAGGTCCACCCCTCCACTTT.

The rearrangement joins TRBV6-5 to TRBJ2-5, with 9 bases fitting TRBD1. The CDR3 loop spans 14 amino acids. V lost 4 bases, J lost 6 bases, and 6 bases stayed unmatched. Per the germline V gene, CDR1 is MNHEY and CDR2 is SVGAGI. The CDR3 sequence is CASSWDRVSQTQYF. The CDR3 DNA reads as TGTGCCAGCAGTTGGGACAGGGTCTCGCAGACCCAGTACTTC.

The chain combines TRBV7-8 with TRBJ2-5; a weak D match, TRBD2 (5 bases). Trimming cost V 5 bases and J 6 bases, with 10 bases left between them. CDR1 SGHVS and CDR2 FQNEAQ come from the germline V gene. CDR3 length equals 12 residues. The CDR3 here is CASSPLGKTQYF. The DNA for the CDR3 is TGTGCCAGCAGCCCCCTCGGGAAGACCCAGTACTTC.

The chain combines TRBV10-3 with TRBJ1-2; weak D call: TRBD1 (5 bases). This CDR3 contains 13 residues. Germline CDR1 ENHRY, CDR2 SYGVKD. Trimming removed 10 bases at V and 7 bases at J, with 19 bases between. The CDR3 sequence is CATSQGVGFGYTF. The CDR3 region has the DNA TGTGCCACATCTCAGGGTGTAGGGTTTGGCTACACCTTC.

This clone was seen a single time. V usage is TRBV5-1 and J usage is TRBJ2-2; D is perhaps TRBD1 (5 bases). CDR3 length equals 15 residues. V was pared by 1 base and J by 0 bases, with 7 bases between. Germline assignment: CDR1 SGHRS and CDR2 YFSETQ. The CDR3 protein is CASSLTRANTGELFF. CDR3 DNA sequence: TGCGCCAGCAGCTTGACCAGGGCGAACACCGGGGAGCTGTTTTTT. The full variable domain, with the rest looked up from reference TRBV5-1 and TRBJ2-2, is KAGVTQTPRYLIKTRGQQVTLSCSPISGHRSVSWYQQTPGQGLQFLFEYFSETQRNKGNFPGRFSGRQFSNSRSEMNVSTLELGDSALYLCASSLTRANTGELFFGEGSRLTVL.

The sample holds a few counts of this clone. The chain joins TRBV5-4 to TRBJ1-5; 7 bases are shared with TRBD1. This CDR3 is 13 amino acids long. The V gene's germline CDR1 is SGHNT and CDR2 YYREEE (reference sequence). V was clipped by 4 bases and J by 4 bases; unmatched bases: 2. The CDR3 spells CASSPGQNQPQHF. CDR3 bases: TGTGCCAGCAGCCCGGGACAGAATCAGCCCCAGCATTTT.

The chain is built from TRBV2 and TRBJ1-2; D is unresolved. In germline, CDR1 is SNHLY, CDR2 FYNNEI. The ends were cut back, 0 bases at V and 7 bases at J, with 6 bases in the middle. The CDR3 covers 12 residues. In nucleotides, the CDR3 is TGTGCCAGCAGTGAAGCGGTCGGTGGCTACACCTTC. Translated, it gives CASSEAVGGYTF.

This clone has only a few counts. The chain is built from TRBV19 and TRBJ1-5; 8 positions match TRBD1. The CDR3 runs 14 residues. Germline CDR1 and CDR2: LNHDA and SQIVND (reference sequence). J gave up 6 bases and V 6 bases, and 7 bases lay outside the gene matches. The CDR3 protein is CASRLTGEGQPQHF. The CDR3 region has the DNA TGTGCCAGTAGATTGACAGGGGAAGGTCAGCCCCAGCATTTT.

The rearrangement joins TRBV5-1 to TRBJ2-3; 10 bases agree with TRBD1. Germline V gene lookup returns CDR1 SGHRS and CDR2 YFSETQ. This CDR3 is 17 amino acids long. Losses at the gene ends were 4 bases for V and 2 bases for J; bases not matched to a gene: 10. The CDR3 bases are TGCGCCAGCAGCCCTAGGACAGGGGGAATTAACACAGATACGCAGTATTTT. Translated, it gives CASSPRTGGINTDTQYF.

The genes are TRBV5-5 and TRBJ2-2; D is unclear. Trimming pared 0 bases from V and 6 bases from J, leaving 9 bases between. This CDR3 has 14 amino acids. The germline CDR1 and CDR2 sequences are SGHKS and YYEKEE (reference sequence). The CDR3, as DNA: TGTGCCAGCAGCTTGGACACCCCGTCCGGGGAGCTGTTTTTT. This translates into CASSLDTPSGELFF.

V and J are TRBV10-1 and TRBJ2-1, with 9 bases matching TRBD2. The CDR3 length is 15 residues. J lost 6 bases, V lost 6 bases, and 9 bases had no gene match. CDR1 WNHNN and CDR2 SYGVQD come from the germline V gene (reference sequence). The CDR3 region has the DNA TGCGCCAGCAGGCTGACGAGGCGGGGGGGCAATGAGCAGTTCTTC. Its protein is CASRLTRRGGNEQFF.

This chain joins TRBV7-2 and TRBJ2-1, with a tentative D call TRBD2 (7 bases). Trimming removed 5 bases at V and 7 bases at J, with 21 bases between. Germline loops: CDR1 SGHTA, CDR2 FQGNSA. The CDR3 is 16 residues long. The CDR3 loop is CASSPLEGGPRNEQFF. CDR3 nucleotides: TGTGCCAGCAGCCCTCTCGAGGGGGGGCCGCGGAATGAGCAGTTCTTC.

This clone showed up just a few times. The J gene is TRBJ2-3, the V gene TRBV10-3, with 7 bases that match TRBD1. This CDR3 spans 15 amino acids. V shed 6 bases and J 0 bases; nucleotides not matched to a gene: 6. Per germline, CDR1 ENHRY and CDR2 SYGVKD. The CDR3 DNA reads TGTGCCATCAGACAGGGGATGTCTAGCACAGATACGCAGTATTTT. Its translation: CAIRQGMSSTDTQYF.

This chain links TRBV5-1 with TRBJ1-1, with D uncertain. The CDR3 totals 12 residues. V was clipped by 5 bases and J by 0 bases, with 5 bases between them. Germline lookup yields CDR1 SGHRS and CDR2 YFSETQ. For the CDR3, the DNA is TGCGCCAGCAGTTCTATGAACACTGAAGCTTTCTTT. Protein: CASSSMNTEAFF.

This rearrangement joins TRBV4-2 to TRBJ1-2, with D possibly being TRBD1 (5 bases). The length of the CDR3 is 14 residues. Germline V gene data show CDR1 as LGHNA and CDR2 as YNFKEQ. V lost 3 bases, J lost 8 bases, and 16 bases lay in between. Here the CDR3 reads CASSQGTQARGYTF. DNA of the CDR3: TGTGCCAGCAGCCAGGGGACCCAAGCGAGAGGCTACACCTTC.

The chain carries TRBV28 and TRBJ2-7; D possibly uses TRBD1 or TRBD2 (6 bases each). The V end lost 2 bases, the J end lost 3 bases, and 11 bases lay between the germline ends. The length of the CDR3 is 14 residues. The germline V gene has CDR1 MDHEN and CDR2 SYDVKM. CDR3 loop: CASSLGGPLYEQYF. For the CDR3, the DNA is TGTGCCAGCAGTTTAGGGGGGCCCCTCTACGAGCAGTACTTC.